The 30 T cell receptor beta chains given below trace back to one sample, sequenced in a study of cytomegalovirus exposure and HLA in healthy donors. The PCR ran on 60 Vbeta and 13 Jbeta primers. The assay was immunoSEQ multiplex PCR, and TCRdb's table has in-frame clones only and misses some. In the table there are some 140,000 clones, 79% of which are singletons. The specimen sequenced was PBMCs. Receptor source: a female donor in good health and CMV-seronegative.

The chain couples TRBV9 to TRBJ2-7; 11 bases match TRBD2. V was clipped by 5 bases and J by 1 base; unmatched bases: 5. The CDR3 has 15 amino acids. The germline V gene has CDR1 SGDLS and CDR2 YYNGEE. CDR3 DNA: TGTGCCAGCAGTCCACTAGCGGGAGTGTCCTACGAGCAGTACTTC. Translation gives CASSPLAGVSYEQYF.

This clone has more than one count but fewer than ten. The V and J genes are TRBV5-6 and TRBJ1-5, with D tentatively TRBD1 (5 bases). This CDR3 region has 12 residues. The germline V gene has CDR1 SGHDT and CDR2 YYEEEE. The CDR3 nucleotides are TGTGCGTCCAGGGCTGGCAATCAGCCCCAGCATTTT. Its translation is CASRAGNQPQHF.

V is TRBV5-1 and J is TRBJ2-1, with TRBD1 identical over 9 bases. This CDR3 region has 16 residues. CDR1 is SGHRS and CDR2 is YFSETQ in the germline V gene. Trimming at V came to 5 bases and at J to 8 bases, leaving 14 bases not matched to a gene. CDR3: CASSSDRGQGVDEQFF. For the CDR3, the DNA is TGCGCCAGCAGTTCTGATCGGGGACAGGGTGTCGATGAGCAGTTCTTC.

The V call is TRBV27, the J call TRBJ1-1; D gene uncertain. V lost 8 bases, J lost 1 base, and 14 bases lay in between. CDR1 is MNHEY, CDR2 SMNVEV, per germline (reference sequence). This CDR3 spans 14 amino acids. For the CDR3, the DNA is TGTGCCAGCGGGAGATTGGATTGGAACACTGAAGCTTTCTTT. It translates to CASGRLDWNTEAFF.

This chain connects TRBV4-2 to TRBJ2-7; 8 nucleotides line up with TRBD2. The V segment lost 0 bases and the J segment 0 bases; nucleotides outside the gene matches: 4. The CDR3 loop spans 16 amino acids. Germline V gene sequence: CDR1 LGHNA, CDR2 YNFKEQ. The CDR3 sequence: CASSQEERGTSYEQYF. The CDR3 DNA follows: TGTGCCAGCAGCCAAGAGGAGCGGGGGACCTCCTACGAGCAGTACTTC.

This clone was seen more than once but under ten times. The chain employs TRBV5-1 and TRBJ1-2; D possibly corresponds to TRBD1 (6 bases). This CDR3 region has 12 residues. The germline V gene has CDR1 SGHRS and CDR2 YFSETQ. Trimming removed 0 bases from V and 6 bases from J, with 6 bases in between. The CDR3 sequence: CASSLDRDGYTF. DNA for the CDR3: TGCGCCAGCAGCTTGGACAGGGATGGCTACACCTTC. The full variable domain, with the rest looked up from reference TRBV5-1 and TRBJ1-2, is KAGVTQTPRYLIKTRGQQVTLSCSPISGHRSVSWYQQTPGQGLQFLFEYFSETQRNKGNFPGRFSGRQFSNSRSEMNVSTLELGDSALYLCASSLDRDGYTFGSGTRLTVV.

This clone occurred a few times. The chain is built from TRBV5-1 and TRBJ2-3; D is possibly TRBD2 (6 bases). Trimming removed 0 bases from V and 1 base from J, with 12 bases in between. Germline V lookup: CDR1 SGHRS, CDR2 YFSETQ. The CDR3 covers 16 residues. CDR3 loop: CASSLGRGGRTDTQYF. DNA of the CDR3: TGCGCCAGCAGCTTGGGGAGGGGAGGACGCACAGATACGCAGTATTTT.

The rearrangement joins TRBV5-1 to TRBJ1-1; TRBD1 matches at 11 bases. Germline V gene data show CDR1 as SGHRS and CDR2 as YFSETQ. This CDR3 region has 15 residues. V was pared by 1 base and J by 4 bases, with 3 bases of the junction left unmatched. The CDR3 bases are TGCGCCAGCAGCTTGTTCGGGACAGGGGGCACTGAAGCTTTCTTT. It yields the protein CASSLFGTGGTEAFF.

The chain carries TRBV23-1 and TRBJ2-5; D possibly corresponds to TRBD1 (6 bases). TRBV23-1 is an ORF for which the function is uncertain. This CDR3 contains 15 residues. V was trimmed by 6 bases and J by 9 bases, leaving 23 bases between them. The CDR3 DNA reads TGCGCCAGCAGCCCATCACAGGGTCAGCCTCGGGCCCAGTACTTC. Translation: CASSPSQGQPRAQYF.

V is TRBV2 and J is TRBJ2-3; a weak D match, TRBD2 (6 bases). V was clipped by 7 bases and J by 0 bases, with 17 bases between them. Germline CDR1 reads SNHLY; CDR2 reads FYNNEI. The length of the CDR3 is 16 residues. The CDR3 reads CASTIGGVFSTDTQYF. In DNA form, the CDR3 reads TGTGCCAGCACTATAGGAGGGGTCTTTAGCACAGATACGCAGTATTTT.

The chain joins TRBV4-3 to TRBJ2-1; 8 nucleotides line up with TRBD2. The CDR3 sequence is 17 residues long. Germline V gene sequence: CDR1 LGHNA, CDR2 YSLEER. The V segment lost 1 base and the J segment 8 bases; nucleotides outside the gene matches: 13. The CDR3 bases are TGCGCCAGCAGCCAAGCCGAGGGCGGGACTAGTATGGATGAGCAGTTCTTC. Protein sequence: CASSQAEGGTSMDEQFF.

CDR3 coding DNA: TGCGCCAGCAGCCGTGGTAGCGGGAGTTTCGGGTGGGATACGCAGTATTTT. As protein: CASSRGSGSFGWDTQYF. The chain combines TRBV4-1 with TRBJ2-3, with TRBD2 matching 9 bases. The CDR3 totals 17 residues. CDR1 is MGHRA and CDR2 is YSYEKL in the germline V gene. V shed 4 bases and J 6 bases; nucleotides not matched to a gene: 14.

This sequence joins TRBV28 and TRBJ1-2; 7 bases are a match to TRBD1. Germline V gene sequence: CDR1 MDHEN, CDR2 SYDVKM. This CDR3 contains 15 residues. J was trimmed by 4 bases and V by 3 bases; bases with no gene match: 8. This CDR3 is CASSLVQGIGYGYTF. As DNA, the CDR3 is TGTGCCAGCAGTTTGGTACAGGGGATTGGCTATGGCTACACCTTC.

This sequence joins TRBV5-1 and TRBJ2-3; maybe TRBD1 (5 bases). Germline CDR1 and CDR2: SGHRS and YFSETQ. There are 15 residues in the CDR3. The V end was cut by 5 bases, the J end by 0 bases, with 13 bases between. The CDR3 bases are TGCGCCAGCAGGCAGGGCCCCTCTAGCACAGATACGCAGTATTTT. Its protein is CASRQGPSSTDTQYF.

The J gene is TRBJ1-5, the V gene TRBV4-1; 7 nucleotides align to TRBD1. The V and J ends lost 0 bases and 7 bases, in that order; junction bases with no gene match: 3. Looked up from germline, CDR1 is MGHRA and CDR2 is YSYEKL. The CDR3 is made up of 14 amino acids. The CDR3 DNA sequence: TGCGCCAGCAGCCAAGATCAGGGGGACCAGCCCCAGCATTTT. Its translation is CASSQDQGDQPQHF.

This clone was seen more than once but under ten times. The rearrangement links TRBV10-3 to TRBJ1-5; weak D call: TRBD1 (5 bases). From germline, CDR1 is ENHRY and CDR2 SYGVKD. The CDR3 is 13 amino acids. With 4 bases removed from V and 5 bases from J, the gap between germline ends came to 9 bases. For the CDR3, the DNA is TGTGCCATCAGTGTCCAGGGATATCAGCCCCAGCATTTT. This translates into CAISVQGYQPQHF.

The chain recombines TRBV25-1 with TRBJ1-3; 8 nucleotides match TRBD1. Germline trimming cut 0 bases from V and 0 bases from J; bases unmatched to any gene: 7. There are 18 residues in the CDR3. The germline V gene has CDR1 MGHDK and CDR2 SYGVNS. The CDR3: CASSEYWTGTTSGNTIYF. For the CDR3, the DNA is TGTGCCAGCAGTGAATACTGGACAGGGACAACCTCTGGAAACACCATATATTTT.

This sequence joins TRBV29-1 and TRBJ2-5; tentative D call: TRBD1 (5 bases). The tail of the sequence fits TRBJ2-7 better, so the J call may be wrong. This CDR3 has 14 amino acids. The V gene's germline CDR1 is SQVTM and CDR2 ANQGSEA. The CDR3 sequence: CSVDSTGMGYEQYF. DNA of the CDR3: TGCAGCGTTGATTCTACAGGCATGGGCTACGAGCAGTACTTC.

The chain is built from TRBV5-1 and TRBJ1-1; D gene ambiguous. In germline, CDR1 is SGHRS, CDR2 YFSETQ. The ends were cut back, 4 bases at V and 6 bases at J, with 10 bases in the middle. The CDR3 is 12 residues long. CDR3 loop: CASSPLSAEAFF. CDR3 nucleotides: TGCGCCAGCAGCCCACTATCAGCTGAAGCTTTCTTT. The variable domain in full, completed from reference TRBV5-1 and TRBJ1-1, reads KAGVTQTPRYLIKTRGQQVTLSCSPISGHRSVSWYQQTPGQGLQFLFEYFSETQRNKGNFPGRFSGRQFSNSRSEMNVSTLELGDSALYLCASSPLSAEAFFGQGTRLTVV.

V gene TRBV28 combines with J gene TRBJ2-7, with TRBD1 matching 10 bases. Germline CDR1 is MDHEN and CDR2 is SYDVKM. This CDR3 has 17 residues. The V and J ends lost 5 bases and 1 base, in that order; junction bases with no gene match: 11. CDR3 sequence (DNA): TGTGCCAGCAGTGCCCCGAGAGGGACAGGGGTTTCCTACGAGCAGTACTTC. It specifies CASSAPRGTGVSYEQYF. Full variable domain (missing parts from reference TRBV28 and TRBJ2-7): DVKVTQSSRYLVKRTGEKVFLECVQDMDHENMFWYRQDPGLGLRLIYFSYDVKMKEKGDIPEGYSVSREKKERFSLILESASTNQTSMYLCASSAPRGTGVSYEQYFGPGTRLTVT.

The chain uses TRBV12-5 and TRBJ1-2, with D maybe TRBD1 (6 bases). V lost 2 bases, J lost 6 bases, and 10 bases lay in between. Germline V CDR1 and CDR2: LGHNT, FRNRAP. The CDR3 consists of 13 residues. CDR3 loop: CASGLFRTDGYTF. The CDR3 DNA reads TGTGCTAGTGGTTTGTTCCGGACAGATGGCTACACCTTC.

Of note for this clone: A read error may account for a junction end that differs from germline. The V call is TRBV11-3, the J call TRBJ2-7, with D unresolved. Per the germline V gene, CDR1 is SGHNT and CDR2 is YENEEA. The CDR3 has 13 residues. The CDR3 nucleotides read TGTGCCAGCAGCTTAGCCCCTATGGGCATCGTGGGCTTC. Translated, it gives CASSLAPMGIVGF.

CDR3 residues: CASSLLMTGGAWEQYF. CDR3 coding DNA: TGTGCCAGCAGCTTACTAATGACAGGGGGGGCTTGGGAGCAGTACTTC. V and J are TRBV13 and TRBJ2-7; TRBD1 agrees at 9 bases. The ends lost 2 bases at V and 7 bases at J; junction bases unmatched: 12. In germline, CDR1 is PRHDT, CDR2 FYEKMQ (reference sequence). The CDR3 totals 16 residues.

This chain uses TRBV15 with TRBJ2-1; 9 bases match TRBD2. This CDR3 has 15 amino acids. The junction had 7 bases not matched to a gene; V was cut back by 0 bases and J by 10 bases. Germline-derived CDR1 and CDR2 are LNHNV and YYDKDF (reference sequence). The CDR3 loop reads CATSRDQAGGVEQFF. Written as DNA, the CDR3 is TGTGCCACCAGCAGAGATCAAGCGGGGGGCGTAGAGCAGTTCTTC. Complete variable domain (other parts from reference TRBV15 and TRBJ2-1): DAMVIQNPRYQVTQFGKPVTLSCSQTLNHNVMYWYQQKSSQAPKLLFHYYDKDFNNEADTPDNFQSRRPNTSFCFLDIRSPGLGDTAMYLCATSRDQAGGVEQFFGPGTRLTVL.

The chain recombines TRBV7-8 with TRBJ2-7; the match to TRBD2 covers 7 bases. V lost 5 bases, J lost 3 bases, and 4 bases stayed unmatched. This CDR3 spans 13 amino acids. CDR1 and CDR2 (germline): SGHVS, FQNEAQ. CDR3 nucleotide sequence: TGTGCCAGCAGCCCGCCGGGGGGCTACGAGCAGTACTTC. Translating gives CASSPPGGYEQYF.

This clone was counted a few times. This chain uses TRBV13 with TRBJ2-7, with D perhaps matching TRBD2 (6 bases). CDR1 PRHDT and CDR2 FYEKMQ come from the germline V gene (reference sequence). The CDR3 length is 13 residues. The germline V and J ends were trimmed by 6 bases and 5 bases, with 14 bases remaining between them. The CDR3 nucleotides are TGTGCCAGCAGTTCGAGCGGAGGGGACGAGCAGTACTTC. It codes for CASSSSGGDEQYF.

The chain recombines TRBV28 with TRBJ2-2, with D perhaps matching TRBD2 (6 bases). Germline loops: CDR1 MDHEN, CDR2 SYDVKM. The CDR3 sequence is 16 residues long. V lost 5 bases and J lost 4, with 17 bases in between. CDR3 amino acids: CASSVRGSVFTGELFF. In DNA, the CDR3 is TGTGCCAGCAGTGTGCGGGGAAGTGTGTTCACCGGGGAGCTGTTTTTT.

The chain employs TRBV7-4 and TRBJ2-7; 10 nucleotides line up with TRBD1. Per germline, CDR1 SGHVT and CDR2 SQSDAQ. The trim removed 4 bases at V and 4 bases at J, leaving 7 bases unmatched. The CDR3 contains 15 residues. CDR3 sequence reads: CASSYWTGGEYEQYF. CDR3 nucleotide sequence: TGTGCCAGCAGCTATTGGACAGGGGGGGAGTACGAGCAGTACTTC.

This chain connects TRBV10-3 to TRBJ2-5; D may be TRBD1 (6 bases). V was shortened by 3 bases and J by 0 bases, with 8 bases between the two germline ends. The length of the CDR3 is 14 residues. Germline lookup yields CDR1 ENHRY and CDR2 SYGVKD. The CDR3 reads CAISERGNQETQYF. CDR3 nucleotide sequence: TGTGCCATCAGTGAAAGGGGGAACCAAGAGACCCAGTACTTC.

This chain connects TRBV2 to TRBJ1-6; D possibly corresponds to TRBD1 (6 bases). Germline CDR1 is SNHLY and CDR2 is FYNNEI. Trimming stripped 6 bases from V and 7 bases from J, with 19 bases between. The CDR3 has 16 residues. In DNA form, the CDR3 reads TGTGCCAGCAGGCTACAGGGCAATCTGCTCAATTCACCCCTCCACTTT. Its translation: CASRLQGNLLNSPLHF. Supplemented by reference TRBV2 and TRBJ1-6, the full variable domain reads EPEVTQTPSHQVTQMGQEVILRCVPISNHLYFYWYRQILGQKVEFLVSFYNNEISEKSEIFDDQFSVERPDGSNFTLKIRSTKLEDSAMYFCASRLQGNLLNSPLHFGNGTRLTVT.